These 30 T cell receptor beta chains originate from one sample sequenced in a study of cytomegalovirus exposure and HLA in healthy donors. The PCR contained 60 Vbeta and 13 Jbeta primers. Generated by immunoSEQ multiplex PCR, the TCRdb table keeps only in-frame clones and is missing some. The sample has roughly 120,000 clones, over 60% seen once; the top ten hold 4.5% to 5%. The sequencing sample was made of PBMCs. The source of these receptors is a man aged 55 to 70 in good health and CMV-seropositive.

This clone was recorded a few times. Its ends do not fully match the called genes, so a read error is possible. The V call is TRBV2, the J call TRBJ1-3; D call uncertain. The CDR3 totals 14 residues. The germline V gene encodes CDR1 SNHLY and CDR2 FYNNEI. The DNA of the CDR3 is TGTGCCAGCAGGGAAGTCGACACAGGAAACACCATATATTTT. This gives the protein CASREVDTGNTIYF. The full variable domain, completed using reference TRBV2 and TRBJ1-3, is EPEVTQTPSHQVTQMGQEVILRCVPISNHLYFYWYRQILGQKVEFLVSFYNNEISEKSEIFDDQFSVERPDGSNFTLKIRSTKLEDSAMYFCASREVDTGNTIYFGEGSWLTVV.

This clone was counted only a few times. This rearrangement joins TRBV19 to TRBJ2-7; weak D call: TRBD2 (5 bases). Trimming cost V 3 bases and J 3 bases, with 12 bases left between them. CDR1 LNHDA and CDR2 SQIVND come from the germline V gene (reference sequence). CDR3 length equals 14 residues. CDR3 sequence (DNA): TGTGCCAGTAGTATCCAACACCGGGACTACGAGCAGTACTTC. Amino acids: CASSIQHRDYEQYF.

This clone turned up a few times. The chain uses TRBV11-3 and TRBJ2-1; TRBD2 matches 7 bases. In germline, CDR1 is SGHNT, CDR2 YENEEA. J gave up 4 bases and V 1 base, and 4 bases lay outside the gene matches. The CDR3 consists of 15 residues. CDR3 DNA: TGTGCCAGCAGCTTAGGGCTAGCGGAGTACAATGAGCAGTTCTTC. It specifies CASSLGLAEYNEQFF.

V is TRBV2 and J is TRBJ2-2; 9 positions agree with TRBD2. Per the germline V gene, CDR1 is SNHLY and CDR2 is FYNNEI. The V and J ends lost 7 bases and 7 bases, in that order; junction bases with no gene match: 10. CDR3 length equals 15 residues. The CDR3 protein is CASISRTSVGGELFF. DNA for the CDR3: TGTGCCAGCATTTCAAGGACTAGCGTCGGCGGGGAGCTGTTTTTT.

The genes are TRBV7-6 and TRBJ2-3; 10 positions agree with TRBD2. Trimming at V came to 4 bases and at J to 6 bases, leaving 7 bases not matched to a gene. Germline V gene data show CDR1 as SGHVS and CDR2 as FNYEAQ. CDR3 length: 15 amino acids. The CDR3, as DNA: TGTGCCAGCAGCTCAAGGGCTAGCGGGGGTGATACGCAGTATTTT. Encoded protein: CASSSRASGGDTQYF.

The rearrangement uses TRBV6-1 and TRBJ2-1, with 10 positions matching TRBD1. The CDR3 has 13 amino acids. Germline CDR1 and CDR2: MNHNS and SASEGT. Trimming cost V 10 bases and J 6 bases; bases outside gene matches: 6. CDR3 DNA: TGTGCCACTGGGACAGGGGACGGCAATGAGCAGTTCTTC. Residues: CATGTGDGNEQFF.

The chain uses TRBV10-1 and TRBJ2-6, with a weak D call TRBD2 (5 bases). Trimming took 6 bases from V and 0 from J, leaving 9 bases between them. Germline values: CDR1 WNHNN, CDR2 SYGVQD (reference sequence). This CDR3 comprises 15 residues. The CDR3 spells CASSAGNSGANVLTF. For the CDR3, the DNA is TGCGCCAGCAGCGCCGGGAACTCTGGGGCCAACGTCCTGACTTTC.

V is TRBV28 and J is TRBJ1-6; tentatively, D is TRBD1 (5 bases). CDR1 and CDR2 from the germline V gene are MDHEN and SYDVKM. Trimming removed 0 bases from V and 6 bases from J, with 9 bases in between. CDR3 length equals 15 residues. CDR3 coding DNA: TGTGCCAGCAGTTTATGGCAGGGCAGTAATTCACCCCTCCACTTT. Amino acid sequence: CASSLWQGSNSPLHF.

This clone was picked up a small number of times. The CDR3 reads CASSELQGAEKLFF. The CDR3 nucleotides read TGTGCCAGCAGTGAACTACAGGGGGCGGAAAAACTGTTTTTT. This chain uses TRBV6-1 with TRBJ1-4; TRBD1 aligns across 9 bases. This CDR3 contains 14 residues. The J segment lost 8 bases and the V segment lost 2 bases, leaving 3 bases of the junction unmatched. CDR1 is MNHNS and CDR2 is SASEGT in the germline V gene.

The V gene is TRBV9, the J gene TRBJ1-1; D is possibly TRBD1 (6 bases). In germline, CDR1 is SGDLS, CDR2 YYNGEE. V lost 3 bases to trimming and J lost 0 bases, with 24 bases between them. The CDR3 has 19 amino acids. The CDR3: CASSGSGWMGAIMNTEAFF. The DNA of the CDR3 is TGTGCCAGCAGCGGGAGCGGTTGGATGGGGGCCATAATGAACACTGAAGCTTTCTTT.

CDR3 DNA: TGTGCCAGCACTCTAGTGACAGATACGCAGTATTTT. Translating it yields CASTLVTDTQYF. V gene TRBV2 combines with J gene TRBJ2-3, with D unresolved. The CDR3 spans 12 residues. The V and J ends lost 7 bases and 3 bases respectively, with 8 bases between them. The V gene's germline CDR1 is SNHLY and CDR2 FYNNEI.

This clone was counted a single time. CDR3 nucleotide sequence: TGTGCCAGCAGCTTAGTGGCAGGGGCTAACTATGGCTACACCTTC. This gives the protein CASSLVAGANYGYTF. The chain joins TRBV7-2 to TRBJ1-2; D is possibly TRBD1 (6 bases). The V gene lost 1 base and the J gene lost 0 bases, with 9 bases spanning the gap. This CDR3 is 15 amino acids long. Germline CDR1 and CDR2: SGHTA and FQGNSA. Full variable domain (remainder filled in from reference TRBV7-2 and TRBJ1-2): GAGVSQSPSNKVTEKGKDVELRCDPISGHTALYWYRQSLGQGLEFLIYFQGNSAPDKSGLPSDRFSAERTGGSVSTLTIQRTQQEDSAVYLCASSLVAGANYGYTFGSGTRLTVV.

This clone was seen only a few times. The CDR3 DNA sequence: TGTGCCAGCAGCTTGTCAACACAGGCCGCCTACGAGCAGTACTTC. It translates to CASSLSTQAAYEQYF. This chain links TRBV11-3 with TRBJ2-7; perhaps TRBD1 as D (5 bases). Trimming shortened V by 3 bases and J by 2 bases, and 14 bases separated the two germline ends. This CDR3 spans 15 amino acids. CDR1 is SGHNT and CDR2 is YENEEA in the germline V gene.

The rearrangement joins TRBV6-1 to TRBJ2-7; tentative D call: TRBD1 (5 bases). Deletions cut 3 bases from V and 4 bases from J, with 13 bases between. Germline-derived CDR1 and CDR2 are MNHNS and SASEGT. This CDR3 contains 14 residues. The CDR3 sequence is CASSERQLEYEQYF. The CDR3 bases are TGTGCCAGCAGTGAGCGACAGTTGGAGTACGAGCAGTACTTC.

The rearrangement links TRBV19 to TRBJ2-2; a weak D match, TRBD1 (6 bases). The CDR3 is made up of 15 amino acids. Germline lookup yields CDR1 LNHDA and CDR2 SQIVND (reference sequence). Trimming stripped 3 bases from V and 10 bases from J, with 18 bases between. CDR3 sequence: CASSIDRWKGEELFF. In DNA form, the CDR3 reads TGTGCCAGTAGTATCGACAGGTGGAAAGGCGAGGAGCTGTTTTTT.

The CDR3 protein is CASSEYRAGTEAFF. In nucleotides, the CDR3 is TGTGCCAGCTCGGAATACAGGGCCGGCACTGAAGCTTTCTTT. This chain joins TRBV18 and TRBJ1-1; a weak D match, TRBD1 (6 bases). This CDR3 region has 14 residues. CDR1 is KGHSH and CDR2 is LQKENI in the germline V gene. The germline V and J ends were trimmed by 6 bases and 4 bases, with 15 bases remaining between them.

The J gene is TRBJ1-5, the V gene TRBV6-5; D might be TRBD1 (5 bases). Germline lookup yields CDR1 MNHEY and CDR2 SVGAGI. The CDR3 spans 13 residues. The V gene lost 5 bases and the J gene lost 9 bases, with 14 bases spanning the gap. CDR3 amino acids: CASSKGRETPQHF. The CDR3, as DNA: TGTGCCAGCAGTAAGGGGCGGGAGACGCCCCAGCATTTT.

The chain links TRBV2 to TRBJ1-6; possibly TRBD1 for D (5 bases). The CDR3 length is 13 residues. With 8 bases removed from V and 6 bases from J, the gap between germline ends came to 11 bases. Germline CDR1 SNHLY, CDR2 FYNNEI. The CDR3 spells CASLRELNSPLHF. The CDR3 DNA reads as TGTGCCAGCCTCAGGGAACTTAATTCACCCCTCCACTTT.

The V and J genes are TRBV4-2 and TRBJ2-3; D unresolved. CDR3 length: 16 residues. The V gene lost 0 bases and the J gene lost 0 bases, with 10 bases spanning the gap. Looked up from germline, CDR1 is LGHNA and CDR2 is YNFKEQ. The CDR3 is CASSQDVAGSTDTQYF. DNA of the CDR3: TGTGCCAGCAGCCAAGACGTAGCCGGAAGCACAGATACGCAGTATTTT.

This clone was picked up a small number of times. The chain is built from TRBV6-6 and TRBJ2-2; D might be TRBD2 (8 bases). V shed 7 bases and J shed 8 bases, with 20 bases lying between them. Germline V gene lookup returns CDR1 MNHNY and CDR2 SVGAGI (reference sequence). CDR3 length: 15 amino acids. The chain's CDR3 is CASNKRGTTGGELFF. CDR3 sequence (DNA): TGTGCCAGCAACAAGCGGGGGACGACAGGGGGGGAGCTGTTTTTT.

The rearrangement joins TRBV27 to TRBJ1-5, with D unclear. There are 14 residues in the CDR3. The germline gives CDR1 MNHEY, CDR2 SMNVEV (reference sequence). Trimming took off 6 bases at V and 5 bases at J, with 14 bases between the two ends. The CDR3: CASSHEGSYQPQHF. The CDR3 DNA is TGTGCCAGCAGCCACGAGGGTTCCTATCAGCCCCAGCATTTT.

The chain carries TRBV5-1 and TRBJ1-3, with 7 bases matching TRBD1. This CDR3 has 16 residues. Germline V gene lookup returns CDR1 SGHRS and CDR2 YFSETQ. The J segment lost 0 bases and the V segment lost 4 bases, leaving 7 bases of the junction unmatched. The CDR3 spells CASSTTGMDSGNTIYF. CDR3 sequence (DNA): TGCGCCAGCAGCACGACAGGGATGGACTCTGGAAACACCATATATTTT. The full variable domain, in which reference TRBV5-1 and TRBJ1-3 provide the parts outside the CDR3, is KAGVTQTPRYLIKTRGQQVTLSCSPISGHRSVSWYQQTPGQGLQFLFEYFSETQRNKGNFPGRFSGRQFSNSRSEMNVSTLELGDSALYLCASSTTGMDSGNTIYFGEGSWLTVV.

This chain joins TRBV5-1 and TRBJ1-4; no clear D. Germline V gene lookup returns CDR1 SGHRS and CDR2 YFSETQ. The CDR3 contains 14 residues. Trimming shortened V by 1 base and J by 6 bases, and 10 bases separated the two germline ends. The CDR3 reads CASSLSGNYEKLFF. In nucleotides, the CDR3 is TGCGCCAGCAGCTTGTCGGGGAATTATGAAAAACTGTTTTTT. Filled out from reference TRBV5-1 and TRBJ1-4, the complete variable domain reads KAGVTQTPRYLIKTRGQQVTLSCSPISGHRSVSWYQQTPGQGLQFLFEYFSETQRNKGNFPGRFSGRQFSNSRSEMNVSTLELGDSALYLCASSLSGNYEKLFFGSGTQLSVL.

The chain combines TRBV28 with TRBJ2-1; 10 bases match TRBD2. V dropped 4 bases and J dropped 0; count of bases not matched to a gene: 3. CDR1 is MDHEN and CDR2 is SYDVKM in the germline V gene. This CDR3 spans 16 amino acids. CDR3 sequence reads: CASSSLAGVSYNEQFF. In DNA, the CDR3 is TGTGCCAGCAGTTCCCTAGCGGGGGTCTCCTACAATGAGCAGTTCTTC.

The J gene is TRBJ2-7, the V gene TRBV5-1; 12 positions match TRBD1. This CDR3 is built from 14 residues. CDR1 and CDR2 from the germline V gene are SGHRS and YFSETQ. With V trimmed by 9 bases and J by 8 bases, 12 bases remained unmatched. The CDR3 nucleotides are TGCGCCACCCTCCTCGGGGACAGGGGGCTCAAGCAGTACTTC. This sequence encodes CATLLGDRGLKQYF.

Comment on this clone: The junction and the germline gene differ at one end; a read error may be behind it. The rearrangement links TRBV6-1 to TRBJ1-2, with 9 bases aligning to TRBD1. The CDR3 covers 15 residues. CDR1 MNHNS and CDR2 SASEGT come from the germline V gene. CDR3: CASTSGTGFNSGYTF. In nucleotides, the CDR3 is TGTGCCAGCACTTCCGGGACAGGGTTTAACTCTGGCTACACCTTC.

The rearrangement uses TRBV30 and TRBJ2-3, with 13 bases fitting TRBD2. This CDR3 has 20 amino acids. Per the germline V gene, CDR1 is GTSNPN and CDR2 is SVGIG (reference sequence). Losses at the gene ends were 3 bases for V and 2 bases for J; bases not matched to a gene: 17. The CDR3 nucleotides read TGTGCCTGGAGCCCTTGGACTAGCGGGGGATGGGGGAACCTCACAGATACGCAGTATTTT. Translated, it gives CAWSPWTSGGWGNLTDTQYF.

The V call is TRBV28, the J call TRBJ2-1; D unresolved. The CDR3 is 14 amino acids. The V gene lost 3 bases and the J gene lost 3 bases, with 9 bases spanning the gap. Germline V gene sequence: CDR1 MDHEN, CDR2 SYDVKM. CDR3 bases: TGTGCCAGCAGTTTCTCCAGAGGCTACAATGAGCAGTTCTTC. Amino acid sequence: CASSFSRGYNEQFF.

This clone has only a few counts. This rearrangement joins TRBV7-2 to TRBJ2-7; D perhaps matches TRBD2 (5 bases). There are 15 residues in the CDR3. Trimming removed 5 bases from V and 3 bases from J, with 17 bases in between. Germline V gene data show CDR1 as SGHTA and CDR2 as FQGNSA. DNA of the CDR3: TGTGCCAGCAGCAGGTCCTTGAGCGGTAGCTACGAGCAGTACTTC. The encoded protein is CASSRSLSGSYEQYF.

This clone was seen only a few times. The chain uses TRBV25-1 and TRBJ2-7; 8 nucleotides line up with TRBD1. V lost 4 bases to trimming and J lost 6 bases; unmatched junction nucleotides: 2. Looked up from germline, CDR1 is MGHDK and CDR2 is SYGVNS. The CDR3 spans 12 residues. In DNA, the CDR3 is TGTGCCAGCAGTGTACAGGGGGGCGAGCAGTACTTC. It encodes CASSVQGGEQYF.